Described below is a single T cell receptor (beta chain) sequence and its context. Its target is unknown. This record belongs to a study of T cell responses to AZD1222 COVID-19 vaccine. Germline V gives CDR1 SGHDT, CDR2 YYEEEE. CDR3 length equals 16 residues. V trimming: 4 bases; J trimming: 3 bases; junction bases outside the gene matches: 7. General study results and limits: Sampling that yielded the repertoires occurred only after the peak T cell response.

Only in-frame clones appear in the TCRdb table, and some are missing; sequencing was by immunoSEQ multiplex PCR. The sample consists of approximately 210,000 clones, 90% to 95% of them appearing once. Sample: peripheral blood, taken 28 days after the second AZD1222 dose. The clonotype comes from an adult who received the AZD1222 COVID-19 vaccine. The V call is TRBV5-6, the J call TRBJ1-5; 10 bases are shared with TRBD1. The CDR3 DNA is TGTGCCAGCAGCATGATGGGACAGGGGATCAATCAGCCCCAGCATTTT. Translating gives CASSMMGQGINQPQHF.